Shown below are 9 T cell receptor beta chains from a single sample sequenced in a study of graft-versus-host responses after intestinal transplantation. TCRdb's table, derived via immunoSEQ multiplex PCR, lists solely in-frame clones and lacks some. The sample includes 20,000 to 25,000 clones, roughly 30% of them seen just once. Irradiated, violet-dye-labeled stimulator cells, roughly 200,000 in number, were plated with roughly 200,000 CFSE-labeled responder cells. Source: alloreactive CD8+ T cells from a mixed lymphocyte reaction culture, taken before intestinal transplant. Subset denoted: CFSE-low proliferating T cells sorted from roughly 6-day pre-transplant mixed lymphocyte reaction (GvH or HvG direction). All receptors come from a human patient who received an intestinal transplant.

This clone was detected a few times. This rearrangement joins TRBV30 to TRBJ2-7; the D gene is possibly TRBD2 (5 bases). Germline values: CDR1 GTSNPN, CDR2 SVGIG (reference sequence). This CDR3 region has 12 residues. Deletions cut 2 bases from V and 3 bases from J, with 8 bases between. DNA of the CDR3: TGTGCCTGGAGTTTCCGGGACTACGAGCAGTACTTC. This sequence encodes CAWSFRDYEQYF.

This clone was detected only a few times. This rearrangement joins TRBV19 to TRBJ2-7; the match to TRBD1 covers 7 bases. This CDR3 has 14 amino acids. Germline V gene lookup returns CDR1 LNHDA and CDR2 SQIVND (reference sequence). Unmatched junction bases numbered 6, after V lost 6 bases and J lost 1 base. The CDR3 nucleotides are TGTGCCAGTAGCACAGGGGTTGGGTCCTACGAGCAGTACTTC. Translated, it gives CASSTGVGSYEQYF.

CDR3 protein: CASSRYRDYSYEQYF. The CDR3 nucleotides read TGTGCCAGCAGTCGATATCGGGACTACTCCTACGAGCAGTACTTC. The chain recombines TRBV27 with TRBJ2-7; 7 bases fit TRBD2. The CDR3 is 15 residues long. Germline V lookup: CDR1 MNHEY, CDR2 SMNVEV (reference sequence). V was clipped by 5 bases and J by 0 bases; unmatched bases: 7.

This clone was detected only a few times. The rearrangement uses TRBV7-6 and TRBJ2-1; D unclear. V shed 0 bases and J shed 9 bases, with 6 bases lying between them. Germline CDR1 is SGHVS and CDR2 is FNYEAQ. The CDR3 is 12 amino acids. This chain's CDR3 is CASSLASPEQFF. The CDR3 nucleotides are TGTGCCAGCAGCTTAGCTAGCCCTGAGCAGTTCTTC. Full variable domain (rest looked up from reference TRBV7-6 and TRBJ2-1): GAGVSQSPRYKVTKRGQDVALRCDPISGHVSLYWYRQALGQGPEFLTYFNYEAQQDKSGLPNDRFSAERPEGSISTLTIQRTEQRDSAMYRCASSLASPEQFFGPGTRLTVL.

The gene calls are TRBV7-9 and TRBJ1-1; TRBD1 matches 9 bases. Germline V lookup: CDR1 SEHNR, CDR2 FQNEAQ (reference sequence). The ends lost 5 bases at V and 4 bases at J; junction bases unmatched: 2. The CDR3 loop spans 13 amino acids. The DNA for the CDR3 is TGTGCCAGCAGCGAGACAGGGGGCACTGAAGCTTTCTTT. It translates to CASSETGGTEAFF.

CDR3 bases: TGTGCCAGCGCGGAGTCTGACAATGAGCAGTTCTTC. Its protein product is CASAESDNEQFF. This chain connects TRBV2 to TRBJ2-1; D uncertain. The V gene's germline CDR1 is SNHLY and CDR2 FYNNEI. CDR3 length: 12 amino acids. The germline V and J ends were trimmed by 8 bases and 5 bases, with 10 bases remaining between them.

CDR3 loop: CASSTWETQYF. Here the CDR3 DNA reads TGTGCCAGCAGCACGTGGGAGACCCAGTACTTC. J is TRBJ2-5 and V is TRBV7-2; no reliable D call. In germline, CDR1 is SGHTA, CDR2 FQGNSA. V dropped 5 bases and J dropped 5 bases, with 6 bases sitting between them. The length of the CDR3 is 11 residues.

The chain links TRBV2 to TRBJ2-1; 7 nucleotides line up with TRBD1. Trimming took 7 bases from V and 8 from J; bases not matched to a gene: 14. The CDR3 totals 15 residues. Germline V gives CDR1 SNHLY, CDR2 FYNNEI. The CDR3 here is CASMGQTRGGHEQFF. CDR3 sequence (DNA): TGTGCCAGCATGGGACAGACCCGAGGTGGCCATGAGCAGTTCTTC.

The chain recombines TRBV6-9 with TRBJ2-7; D possibly corresponds to TRBD2 (7 bases). This CDR3 spans 15 amino acids. Germline CDR1 reads MNHGY; CDR2 reads SVAAGI. Trimming stripped 3 bases from V and 5 bases from J, with 17 bases between. Here the CDR3 DNA reads TGTGCCAGCAGTTACGGGGGCGGGAGACACCACGAGCAGTACTTC. Translation gives CASSYGGGRHHEQYF.